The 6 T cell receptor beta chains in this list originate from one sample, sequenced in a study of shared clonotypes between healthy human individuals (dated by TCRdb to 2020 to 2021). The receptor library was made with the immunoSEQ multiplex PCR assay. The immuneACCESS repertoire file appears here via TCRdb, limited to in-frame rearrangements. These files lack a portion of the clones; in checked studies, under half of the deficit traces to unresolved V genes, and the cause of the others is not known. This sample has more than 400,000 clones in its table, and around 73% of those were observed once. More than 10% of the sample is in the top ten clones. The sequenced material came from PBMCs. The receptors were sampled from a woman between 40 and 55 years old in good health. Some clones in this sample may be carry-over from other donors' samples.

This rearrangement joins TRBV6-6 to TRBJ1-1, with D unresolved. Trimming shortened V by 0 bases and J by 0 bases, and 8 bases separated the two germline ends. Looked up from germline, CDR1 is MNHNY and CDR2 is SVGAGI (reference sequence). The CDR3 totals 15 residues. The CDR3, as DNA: TGTGCCAGCAGTTACTCAGGGTATATGAACACTGAAGCTTTCTTT. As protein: CASSYSGYMNTEAFF.

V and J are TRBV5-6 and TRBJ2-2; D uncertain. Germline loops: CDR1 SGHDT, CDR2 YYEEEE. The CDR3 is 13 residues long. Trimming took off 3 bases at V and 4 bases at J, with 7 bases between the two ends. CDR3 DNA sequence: TGTGCCAGCAGCTCCGTTGGCACCGGGGAGCTGTTTTTT. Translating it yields CASSSVGTGELFF.

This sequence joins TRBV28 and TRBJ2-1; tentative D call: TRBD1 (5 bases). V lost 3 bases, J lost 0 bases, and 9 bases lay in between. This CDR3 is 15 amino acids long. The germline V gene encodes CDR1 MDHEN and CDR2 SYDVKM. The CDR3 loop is CASSFSGISYNEQFF. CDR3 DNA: TGTGCCAGCAGTTTCTCAGGGATCTCCTACAATGAGCAGTTCTTC.

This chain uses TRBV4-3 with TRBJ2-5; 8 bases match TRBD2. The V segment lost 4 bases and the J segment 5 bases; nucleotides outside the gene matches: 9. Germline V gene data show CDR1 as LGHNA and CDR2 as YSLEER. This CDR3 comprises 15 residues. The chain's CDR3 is CASSRLGLDQETQYF. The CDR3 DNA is TGCGCCAGCAGCCGCCTGGGACTAGATCAGGAGACCCAGTACTTC.

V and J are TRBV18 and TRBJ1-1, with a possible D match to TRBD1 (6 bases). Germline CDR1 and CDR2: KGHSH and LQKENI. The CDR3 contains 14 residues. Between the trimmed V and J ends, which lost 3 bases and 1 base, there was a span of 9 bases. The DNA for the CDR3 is TGTGCCAGCTCACCTATACAGGGGAACACTGAAGCTTTCTTT. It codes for CASSPIQGNTEAFF.

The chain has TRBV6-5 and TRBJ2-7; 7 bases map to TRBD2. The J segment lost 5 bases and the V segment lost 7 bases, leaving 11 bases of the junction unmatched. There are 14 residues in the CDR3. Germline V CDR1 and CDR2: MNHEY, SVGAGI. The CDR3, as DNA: TGTGCCAGCAAACCCTTCCTCGCGGGGGACGAGCAGTACTTC. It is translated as CASKPFLAGDEQYF.